These T cell receptor beta chains were read from a single sample in a study of response to subunit inactivated influenza vaccine. TCRdb reprocessed the RT-PCR reads via MiXCR and lists one record per CDR3 protein. Among about 520,000 distinct CDR3 sequences listed, around 25% were seen once. The specimen was CD4+ T cells sorted from PBMCs, collected roughly 5 days after vaccination. These receptors all come from a man aged 50 or older who received an inactivated influenza vaccine. The CDR3 runs from the conserved cysteine through the conserved F or W. D genes are given only for firm matches. Clone size, where shown, is once, few, many, or a class for clones that have expanded.

V gene	D gene	J gene	clone size	CDR3 protein	CDR3 DNA
TRBV5-1	-	TRBJ2-3	few	CASSPQDRHPTDTQYF	TGCGCCAGCAGCCCTCAGGACAGACACCCCACAGATACGCAGTATTTT
TRBV20-1	-	TRBJ1-1	many	CSPRGGGSKAFF	TGCAGTCCAAGGGGGGGTGGCAGTAAGGCTTTCTTT
TRBV7-2	TRBD1	TRBJ1-1	-	CASSSDGTGLGAFF	TGTGCCAGCAGCTCTGACGGGACAGGTCTCGGGGCTTTCTTT
TRBV20-1	-	TRBJ2-5	-	CSARVGQETQYF	TGCAGTGCTAGGGTGGGACAAGAGACCCAGTACTTC
TRBV9	-	TRBJ1-6	-	CASSAGQYNSPLHF	TGTGCCAGCAGCGCTGGACAGTATAATTCACCCCTCCACTTT
TRBV29-1	TRBD2	TRBJ2-7	-	CSVASSGGSYEQYF	TGCAGCGTTGCTTCTAGCGGGGGCTCCTACGAGCAGTACTTC
TRBV5-1	-	TRBJ1-1	-	CASSSGVLNTEAFF	TGCGCCAGCAGCAGTGGGGTCTTGAACACTGAAGCTTTCTTT
TRBV12-3/TRBV12-4	-	TRBJ2-7	few	CASSRRDRPYEQYF	TGTGCCAGCAGTCGAAGGGACCGTCCCTACGAGCAGTACTTC
TRBV6-5	-	TRBJ2-7	few	CASSYSRSTIVQETEQYF	TGTGCCAGCAGTTACTCGAGATCCACCATCGTCCAGGAAACCGAGCAGTACTTC
TRBV20-1	TRBD1	TRBJ2-1	-	CSARRRTGGRNEQFF	TGCAGTGCTAGACGCAGGACAGGGGGCAGGAATGAGCAGTTCTTC
TRBV28	-	TRBJ1-2	few	CASTRSDRPLGTIYGYTF	TGTGCCAGCACCAGATCTGACAGGCCCCTCGGCACTATCTATGGCTACACCTTC
TRBV5-5	TRBD2	TRBJ2-1	-	CASRSGRGGYNEQFF	TGTGCCAGCAGAAGCGGGAGAGGAGGCTACAATGAGCAGTTCTTC
TRBV6-5	TRBD2	TRBJ2-1	-	CASSSGLAALNEQFF	TGTGCCAGCAGTTCGGGACTAGCAGCCTTGAATGAGCAGTTCTTC
TRBV6-4	TRBD2	TRBJ2-2	few	CASSVGLAGVTNTGELFF	TGTGCCAGCAGCGTCGGACTAGCGGGAGTGACGAACACCGGGGAGCTGTTTTTT
TRBV6-2/TRBV6-3	TRBD2	TRBJ2-1	-	CASIPSGGISYNGQFF	TGTGCCAGCATTCCTAGCGGGGGTATATCCTACAATGGGCAGTTCTTC
TRBV7-2	-	TRBJ1-2	-	CASSLYSKRDYGYTF	TGTGCCAGCAGCTTATATTCAAAGCGGGACTATGGCTACACCTTC
TRBV12-3/TRBV12-4	-	TRBJ2-5	few	CASSLLGGQETQYF	TGTGCCAGCAGTCTCCTCGGAGGGCAAGAGACCCAGTACTTC
TRBV7-2	-	TRBJ2-5	few	CASSLGLQGQYF	TGTGCCAGCAGCTTAGGACTCCAGGGCCAGTACTTC
TRBV7-9	-	TRBJ2-3	few	CASSLGRGASTDTQYF	TGTGCCAGCAGCTTAGGACGCGGAGCTAGCACAGATACGCAGTATTTT
TRBV6-2/TRBV6-3	TRBD2	TRBJ2-2	-	CASRYSGGNTGELFF	TGTGCCAGCAGATATAGCGGGGGGAACACCGGGGAGCTGTTTTTT
TRBV7-2	TRBD2	TRBJ2-1	-	CASSPTGLAGAYNEQFF	TGTGCCAGCAGCCCTACGGGACTAGCGGGAGCCTACAATGAGCAGTTCTTC
TRBV7-2	-	TRBJ1-3	-	CASSLSPFSGNTIYF	TGTGCCAGCAGCTTAAGTCCTTTCTCTGGAAACACCATATATTTT
TRBV21-1	-	TRBJ2-7	-	CARGTGINEQYF	TGTGCCAGGGGGACAGGGATTAACGAGCAGTACTTC
TRBV25-1	-	TRBJ2-1	-	CASSDDFPNEQFF	TGTGCCAGCAGTGACGACTTCCCCAATGAGCAGTTCTTC
TRBV5-5	-	TRBJ1-1	few	CASSFSGYTEAFF	TGTGCCAGCAGCTTCTCCGGATACACTGAAGCTTTCTTT
TRBV12-3/TRBV12-4	-	TRBJ2-1	many	CASSPKNEQFF	TGTGCCAGCAGTCCAAAAAATGAGCAGTTCTTC
TRBV20-1	-	TRBJ1-5	many	CSAASSNQPQHF	TGCAGTGCTGCTTCAAGCAATCAGCCCCAGCATTTT
TRBV5-1	-	TRBJ1-1	-	CASSLVQGWNTEAFF	TGCGCCAGCAGCTTGGTTCAGGGTTGGAACACTGAAGCTTTCTTT
TRBV7-9	-	TRBJ2-1	few	CASSLGSGIFDEQFF	TGTGCCAGCAGCTTAGGCTCTGGGATTTTCGATGAGCAGTTCTTC
TRBV20-1	-	TRBJ2-5	few	CSARVGAFQETQYF	TGCAGTGCTAGAGTGGGGGCCTTCCAAGAGACCCAGTACTTC